One and the same sample provided the 20 T cell receptor beta chains below, sequenced in a study of early T cells in non-severe SARS-CoV-2 infection. TCRdb reprocessed the 5' RACE reads with MiXCR, giving one entry per CDR3 protein. The sample has some 67,000 distinct CDR3 sequences, approximately 14% seen once. Sequencing used whole blood. These receptors were collected from an adult who was a healthcare worker with PCR-confirmed SARS-CoV-2 infection or an uninfected control (not recorded which).

This clonotype appeared many times. V usage is TRBV19 and J usage is TRBJ1-5, with 9 positions matching TRBD1. V trimming: 6 bases; J trimming: 6 bases; junction bases outside the gene matches: 6. The germline CDR1 and CDR2 sequences are LNHDA and SQIVND (reference sequence). The CDR3 covers 14 residues. This CDR3 reads CASSMTGGLQPQHF. In nucleotides, the CDR3 is TGTGCCAGTAGCATGACAGGGGGTCTTCAGCCCCAGCATTTT.

CDR3 sequence (DNA): TGTGCCAGCAGTTTCATGGGGGTGAACACTGAAGCTTTCTTT. It encodes CASSFMGVNTEAFF. V is TRBV12-3 or TRBV12-4 and J is TRBJ1-1; D may be TRBD1 (5 bases). V was cut by 3 bases and J by 0 bases, with 8 bases left in between. There are 14 residues in the CDR3.

The chain has TRBV29-1 and TRBJ2-3; 11 bases agree with TRBD2. V shed 5 bases and J 9 bases; nucleotides not matched to a gene: 7. CDR3 length: 13 amino acids. Germline-derived CDR1 and CDR2 are SQVTM and ANQGSEA. CDR3 nucleotides: TGCAGCGTTCGTAGCGGGGGGGCCCGGACGCAGTATTTT. Amino acid sequence: CSVRSGGARTQYF.

This clonotype was observed at least ten times. The rearrangement links TRBV27 to TRBJ1-6; 9 bases line up with TRBD1. J lost 9 bases, V lost 5 bases, and 14 bases had no gene match. The germline V gene encodes CDR1 MNHEY and CDR2 SMNVEV (reference sequence). This CDR3 has 17 amino acids. The CDR3 DNA follows: TGTGCCAGCAGTCCCTACACCGGGACAGGGTTCGGTTCACCCCTCCACTTT. The encoded protein is CASSPYTGTGFGSPLHF.

Only a few counts were recorded for this clonotype. V gene TRBV11-3 combines with J gene TRBJ2-1, with a weak D call TRBD1 (6 bases). Trimming took 5 bases from V and 6 from J, leaving 14 bases between them. The CDR3 extends over 14 amino acids. Per the germline V gene, CDR1 is SGHNT and CDR2 is YENEEA. The CDR3 spells CASSPTPGVNEQFF. CDR3 coding DNA: TGTGCCAGCAGCCCTACCCCAGGGGTCAATGAGCAGTTCTTC. The full variable domain, its missing parts supplied by reference TRBV11-3 and TRBJ2-1, is EAGVVQSPRYKIIEKKQPVAFWCNPISGHNTLYWYLQNLGQGPELLIRYENEEAVDDSQLPKDRFSAERLKGVDSTLKIQPAELGDSAVYLCASSPTPGVNEQFFGPGTRLTVL.

This rearrangement joins TRBV29-1 to TRBJ2-1, with 7 positions matching TRBD1. Unmatched junction bases numbered 9, after V lost 3 bases and J lost 4 bases. Germline-derived CDR1 and CDR2 are SQVTM and ANQGSEA. The CDR3 covers 15 residues. The CDR3 loop reads CSVDPGTEPYNEQFF. Written as DNA, the CDR3 is TGCAGCGTTGACCCCGGGACAGAACCATACAATGAGCAGTTCTTC.

This chain connects TRBV18 to TRBJ1-4, with unresolved D. V lost 6 bases, J lost 5 bases, and 7 bases lay in between. The CDR3 loop spans 12 amino acids. The V gene's germline CDR1 is KGHSH and CDR2 LQKENI. In DNA, the CDR3 is TGTGCCAGCTCCGTTCTAAATGAAAAACTGTTTTTT. It encodes CASSVLNEKLFF.

The rearrangement uses TRBV6-2 or TRBV6-3 and TRBJ2-7; 7 bases align to TRBD1. The CDR3 is made up of 14 amino acids. Germline CDR1 and CDR2: MNHEY and SVGEGT. With 8 bases clipped from V and 1 base from J, the junction kept 8 bases outside the gene matches. CDR3 in DNA: TGTGCCAGCGACGGGGACAGTGGGTCCTACGAGCAGTACTTC. Amino acid sequence: CASDGDSGSYEQYF.

In its sample, this clonotype was seen a few times. This sequence joins TRBV12-3 or TRBV12-4 and TRBJ2-1; TRBD2 matches 10 bases. The CDR3 runs to 16 residues. Trimming took 3 bases from V and 7 from J; bases not matched to a gene: 9. The DNA for the CDR3 is TGTGCCAGCAGTTTCGCCAGCGGGGGGGCAGGGAATGAGCAGTTCTTC. It codes for CASSFASGGAGNEQFF.

The chain couples TRBV10-2 to TRBJ1-5; D possibly corresponds to TRBD1 (5 bases). CDR3 size: 14 residues. Trimming shortened V by 4 bases and J by 7 bases, and 14 bases separated the two germline ends. Looked up from germline, CDR1 is WSHSY and CDR2 is SAAADI. The chain's CDR3 is CASSAGGARQPQHF. In DNA, the CDR3 is TGCGCCAGCAGTGCGGGAGGGGCCCGGCAGCCCCAGCATTTT.

This clonotype has ten or more counts. The chain is built from TRBV7-9 and TRBJ1-1; 7 bases match TRBD1. Germline assignment: CDR1 SEHNR and CDR2 FQNEAQ (reference sequence). This CDR3 is built from 12 residues. The trim removed 5 bases at V and 4 bases at J, leaving 1 base unmatched. The chain's CDR3 is CASSKGATEAFF. The CDR3 region has the DNA TGTGCCAGCAGCAAGGGGGCCACTGAAGCTTTCTTT.

Only one count was recorded for this clonotype. The chain combines TRBV20-1 with TRBJ1-1; perhaps TRBD1 as D (6 bases). Germline V CDR1 and CDR2: DFQATT, SNEGSKA (reference sequence). V was pared by 3 bases and J by 5 bases, with 16 bases between. The CDR3 spans 14 residues. In DNA, the CDR3 is TGCAGTGCTAGCCTAAGCAGGGGTTGGACTGAAGCTTTCTTT. This codes for CSASLSRGWTEAFF.

V usage is TRBV5-4 and J usage is TRBJ2-5; D uncertain. Germline CDR1 SGHNT, CDR2 YYREEE (reference sequence). The CDR3 is 12 residues long. Trimming removed 3 bases from V and 2 bases from J, with 5 bases in between. The CDR3 coding sequence is TGTGCCAGCAGCTCCGAGCAAGAGACCCAGTACTTC. Translated: CASSSEQETQYF. The whole variable domain, remainder taken from reference TRBV5-4 and TRBJ2-5, is ETGVTQSPTHLIKTRGQQVTLRCSSQSGHNTVSWYQQALGQGPQFIFQYYREEENGRGNFPPRFSGLQFPNYSSELNVNALELDDSALYLCASSSEQETQYFGPGTRLLVL.

This clonotype appeared a few times. This chain connects TRBV28 to TRBJ2-1, with D uncertain. The CDR3 runs 15 residues. Germline V gene data show CDR1 as MDHEN and CDR2 as SYDVKM. The V and J ends lost 4 bases and 5 bases respectively, with 15 bases between them. The CDR3 region has the DNA TGTGCCAGCAGTTCCCCTCTTAGTTACCACAATGAGCAGTTCTTC. This translates into CASSSPLSYHNEQFF.

The rearrangement joins TRBV5-1 to TRBJ2-5, with a weak D call TRBD2 (5 bases). The V gene lost 0 bases and the J gene lost 7 bases, with 16 bases spanning the gap. Germline V gives CDR1 SGHRS, CDR2 YFSETQ. The CDR3 runs 15 residues. CDR3 residues: CASSLVLRFEGTQYF. DNA of the CDR3: TGCGCCAGCAGCTTGGTATTGCGGTTTGAGGGGACCCAGTACTTC.

This clonotype occurred many times. This rearrangement joins TRBV28 to TRBJ2-1, with 7 bases that match TRBD2. The CDR3 has 16 amino acids. With 8 bases clipped from V and 3 bases from J, the junction kept 13 bases outside the gene matches. Germline V lookup: CDR1 MDHEN, CDR2 SYDVKM. In DNA form, the CDR3 reads TGTGCCAGCCAACTCGGGGGGAGCAGGCGCTACAATGAGCAGTTCTTC. This sequence encodes CASQLGGSRRYNEQFF.

The rearrangement joins TRBV7-9 to TRBJ2-7, with D possibly TRBD1 on 5 matching bases. CDR1 and CDR2 from the germline V gene are SEHNR and FQNEAQ (reference sequence). The CDR3 has 14 residues. Trimming took 1 base from V and 5 from J, leaving 12 bases between them. As DNA, the CDR3 is TGTGCCAGCAGCTTAGATAGGGGTGAGGACGAGCAGTACTTC. Protein sequence: CASSLDRGEDEQYF.

This CDR3 is CSAGGTGDYEQYF. The DNA of the CDR3 is TGCAGTGCTGGGGGGACAGGGGACTACGAGCAGTACTTC. The chain combines TRBV20-1 with TRBJ2-7; 10 positions agree with TRBD1. The germline CDR1 and CDR2 sequences are DFQATT and SNEGSKA (reference sequence). CDR3 size: 13 residues. The junction had 4 bases not matched to a gene; V was cut back by 5 bases and J by 3 bases.

This clonotype occurred a few times. V and J are TRBV11-2 and TRBJ1-2, with D hard to call. V gave up 1 base and J gave up 6 bases, with 15 bases separating them. This CDR3 spans 15 amino acids. Germline assignment: CDR1 SGHAT and CDR2 FQNNGV. Written as DNA, the CDR3 is TGTGCCAGCAGCTTAGGAGGTGACGTCTACGATGGCTACACCTTC. Translating gives CASSLGGDVYDGYTF.

As DNA, the CDR3 is TGCAGCGTTGAAACCACAGATACGCAGTATTTT. Encoded protein: CSVETTDTQYF. The rearrangement uses TRBV29-1 and TRBJ2-3; no clear D gene. V lost 2 bases and J lost 2, with 2 bases in between. The V gene's germline CDR1 is SQVTM and CDR2 ANQGSEA. The CDR3 spans 11 residues.